This T cell receptor (beta chain) was observed in a study of cytomegalovirus exposure and HLA in healthy donors (dated by TCRdb to about 2017). Some background on the complete study: An earlier analysis of roughly 500 of the donors reported approximately 260 Gb of sequence data and 117 million unique TCR beta sequences obtained from approximately 180 million T cells. An early release covering roughly 600 HLA-typed donors comprised about 300 gigabases of sequencing data and 85 million or so unique TCR sequences. Of the roughly 400 genotyped donors, over 80% were placed in the genetic ancestry cluster associated with self-reported Caucasian donors. The aim of the study was to test whether cataloging public T cell receptors could identify signatures of past pathogen exposure. The study profiled the T cell repertoires of hundreds of subjects by immunosequencing and related them to cytomegalovirus serostatus. Besides the first cohort of about 730 subjects, a separate validation cohort made up of 120 different subjects was used. High-throughput TCR immunosequencing, statistical association of individual TCRs with disease status, and machine learning were combined to predict cytomegalovirus infection status. To study patterns of TCR occurrence, a later analysis re-analyzed previously published TCR beta repertoires from under 750 donors and added high-resolution HLA genotyping. In the later analysis, no new phenotypic data were used to find candidate immune exposures; instead, reliance was placed on TCR beta sequences and their occurrence across donors. In an earlier analysis of more than 550 of the donors, high-throughput TCR beta sequencing was used to judge whether each TCR beta V gene segment behaved as functional or pseudogenic. Donor age, sex, ethnicity and CMV serostatus were compiled together with the repertoire data. A later genetic analysis used genome-wide SNP genotypes for about 60% of the roughly 700 donors, treating that subset as a discovery cohort. Every discovery cohort repertoire had been produced on one sequencing platform. HLA typing included class I and class II loci at four-digit resolution. Typing coverage differed by locus: A, B, C, DRB1 and DQB1 were typed in about 629-640 donors, DQA1 in 522, DPA1 in 606, and DPB1 in 450 to 480. A few DR-DQ haplotypes were handled as single units for association and clustering because linkage in the cohort was strong. Among roughly 370 genotyped donors of the cohort, an average of 235,054 unique TCR beta nucleotide sequences were sequenced per donor, 15% to 20% of them non-productive. Results and caveats for the whole study, not just this receptor: A cluster of highly shared sequence variants was judged likely to be a technical artifact of the sequencing pipeline. Because the 87-base-pair reads could not distinguish some IMGT-functional V segments, including TRBV6-2 and TRBV6-3, those segments were excluded. Because HLA typing was unavailable for some donors at each locus, only the typed subset was used in association tests. In a later analysis, several top co-occurrence clusters were reported to appear linked to parvovirus B19, influenza, CMV and Epstein-Barr virus. While some public TCRs were present in many individuals, most TCR sequences turned up only very rarely across donors. Because counts were too low, fewer than 20 rarely observed V segments, including chromosome 9 orphons, were excluded from the earlier analysis of around 590 of the donors. In a later analysis, some 17,000 TCR beta sequences were associated with specific HLA alleles at a false discovery rate of 0.05. The authors suggested that the approach could potentially be extended to other disease states and immunological phenotypes. A few of the identified cytomegalovirus-associated TCR beta chains were confirmed in vitro to be specific for cytomegalovirus antigens. A later analysis found that TCR association rates varied across HLA loci, with DRB1 alleles showing the most associated TCRs and HLA-C alleles the fewest. Compared with the 666-donor mean, donors in an Asian-associated ancestry cluster had fewer N-insertions in productive TCRs, according to a later genetic analysis. Linkage disequilibrium might explain the correlated functional status among segregating V segments, but an unknown experimental factor could not be ruled out. A later genetic analysis associated a missense DCLRE1C variant with V-gene and J-gene trimming of TCR beta chains, and an independent cohort replicated the association. A later analysis found that most CMV-associated TCR beta chains appeared HLA-restricted, with HLA associations seemingly driven largely by CMV exposure. A later analysis found that HLA-associated TCR beta chains were more clonally expanded and had lower generation probabilities than equally common non-associated chains. For the cohort, immune exposure information was limited to CMV serostatus. In the study, around 150 TCR beta chains were listed as associated with cytomegalovirus. A further reported finding was that TCR beta sequences accurately predicted the HLA-A and HLA-B alleles for most subjects in the first cohort. In this cohort, only TCR beta chains were sequenced, and detectable features were limited by the absence of alpha or paired-chain data. The classifier was reported to diagnose cytomegalovirus status with high specificity and sensitivity in both the original cohort and the validation cohort. An earlier analysis of some 590 of the donors showed that most TCR beta V segments appeared in productive rearrangements either about 87% or about 30% of the time, which broadly matched IMGT annotations. Presence/absence analyses assumed roughly uniform sequencing depth across donors, an assumption that may not hold. When HLA alleles, especially DR and DQ, strongly co-occurred, TCR associations were difficult to assign to individual alleles.

Per the germline V gene, SGHRS is the CDR1 and YFSETQ is the CDR2. Counted from cysteine to phenylalanine, this CDR3 has 14 amino acids. Of the read, only the CDR3 DNA is kept; its 42 bases are in frame from base 1. The junction shows trimming of 9 bases on V and 0 bases on J, and the gene matches do not reach 5 bases of it. The cohort was made up of approximately 700 healthy bone marrow donors. Cohort members were all nominally healthy when sampled, although unrecorded immune exposures were likely present. The donor tested CMV seropositive, placing the donor among the roughly 270 seropositive members of the cohort. A peripheral blood sample was provided by each donor, and peripheral blood mononuclear cells were used for TCR beta sequencing. The Qiagen DNeasy Blood Extraction Kit was used to extract genomic DNA from the blood cell samples. Comment on this clone: There is no known antigen for this receptor. No much larger clone exists at a distance of one base, and base qualities are not known.

Library preparation was by the immunoSEQ multiplex PCR assay. For the multiplex PCR, a mixture combining 60 forward primers for TCR Vbeta segments and 13 reverse primers for TCR Jbeta segments was used. A multiplex PCR assay on genomic DNA amplified the CDR3 region of rearranged TCR beta genes. The amplified TCR beta libraries were sequenced on the Illumina HiSeq System as 87-base-pair reads. In the source study's methods: A later analysis counted about 80 million unique TCR beta chains across the roughly 700 repertoires, and roughly 11 million of these chains were shared by at least two donors. Raw reads were error-corrected and collapsed into unique sequences with a nearest-neighbor algorithm that merged closely related sequences to remove PCR and sequencing errors. Alignment of CDR3 sequences to IMGT reference sequences was used to assign V, D and J gene segments. For a sequence to be retained, a match of at least six nucleotides was required to both a V gene segment and a J gene segment. A rearrangement was called productive if the CDR3 had no stop codons and remained in frame with V and J, and every other rearrangement was called non-productive. Following IMGT convention, CDR3 was defined as the stretch from the second conserved V-encoded cysteine to the conserved J-encoded phenylalanine. The earlier analysis of 550 to 650 of the donors excluded any sequence lacking an unambiguous match to a single V gene segment. In an earlier analysis of approximately 500 of the donors, a V segment was called functional when productive rearrangements were above 56.7%, and segregating when the standard deviation between donors exceeded 5%. A statistical classification framework was built for diagnosing cytomegalovirus status from the catalog of TCR beta chain sequences. A later analysis assigned V and J genes by comparing TCR nucleotide sequences with IMGT/GENE-DB human TR gene sequences. The TCRdist pipeline was used in a later analysis to assign CDR3 sequences and most-parsimonious VDJ recombination scenarios. In a later analysis, each TCR beta chain was defined by its CDR3 amino acid sequence together with its V-gene family, and reads lacking a unique V-gene family were excluded. As a way to deal with suspected cross-contamination and a sequencing artifact, a later analysis dropped 450 to 600 nucleotide sequences that were highly shared and had low generation probability. For each public chain, a later analysis derived a clonal expansion index from normalized ranks of inferred template counts within each repertoire. A later analysis computed generation probabilities with a VDJ recombination model fitted to out-of-frame rearrangements, and checked the results against IGoR. Hypergeometric tests were used in a later analysis to score TCR-TCR, TCR-HLA and TCR-CMV co-occurrence, with a repertoire-size bias correction applied to the TCR pairs. To estimate false discovery rates, a later analysis permuted the HLA or CMV assignments 20 times. In a later analysis, co-occurring TCRs were grouped with DBSCAN, and TCRdist sequence similarity was added when clustering was performed within HLA-allele-positive subsets. Repertoires with fewer than 30,000 or more than 120,000 public chains, plus five repertoires with anomalous nucleotide sharing, were excluded from co-occurrence clustering. TCRdb carries this immuneACCESS record with in-frame sequences only. Its versions omit some clonotypes, under half of them owing to an unresolved V gene in the studies checked, with the rest unexplained. Clonal size and the V and J genes are those of that table, whereas D and trimming came from the DNA. This sample has under 200,000 clones in its table, and about 84% of those were observed once. The leading ten clones occupy 12% to 15% of the sample.

The sequenced sample was PBMCs. Here the chain combines TRBV5-1 and TRBJ2-2, and 7 junctional nucleotides match TRBD2. This sequence originates from a woman aged 25 to 39 in good health and CMV-seropositive. The nucleotide sequence reads TGCGCCACCCGGCTAGCGGCGAACACCGGGGAGCTGTTTTTT. The resulting protein is CATRLAANTGELFF.